The clone carrying this T cell receptor (beta chain) was counted at least ten times. The target antigen is unknown. The data derive from a study of T cell repertoires in cytomegalovirus infection. Study-wide results and limits: HLA-C-restricted, CMV-specific TCR beta clonotypes were dominant ex vivo.

The germline gives CDR1 SGHTA, CDR2 FQGNSA. The V segment lost 4 bases and the J segment 3 bases; nucleotides outside the gene matches: 12. This CDR3 is built from 19 residues. Each CDR3 protein gets one entry after TCRdb re-called the reads with MiXCR. Here the sample spans about 490,000 distinct CDR3 sequences, 26% being singletons. This rearrangement joins TRBV7-2 to TRBJ2-2; 12 positions agree with TRBD2. This clonotype originated in a human donor in good health (CMV status not recorded). Some clones in this sample may be carry-over from other donors' samples. The material sequenced was PBMCs. In DNA, the CDR3 is TGTGCCAGCAGCTCCCGGTTACTAGCGGGAGGATTCGACACCGGGGAGCTGTTTTTT. Encoded protein: CASSSRLLAGGFDTGELFF.